Each of the 14 T cell receptor beta chains below was sequenced from the same sample in a study of response to subunit inactivated influenza vaccine. TCRdb re-called the RT-PCR reads with MiXCR, one entry per CDR3 protein. This repertoire shows around 580,000 distinct CDR3 sequences, 12% found once; its top ten account for 10% to 13%. The sample consisted of PBMCs from blood, taken on the day of vaccination. The receptor set was obtained from a man in his fifties who received an inactivated influenza vaccine.

J is TRBJ1-1 and V is TRBV19; weak D call: TRBD1 (6 bases). CDR3 length: 13 residues. Per germline, CDR1 LNHDA and CDR2 SQIVND (reference sequence). Trimming stripped 2 bases from V and 7 bases from J, with 11 bases between. The CDR3 DNA follows: TGTGCCAGTAGTATAAAAGGGGGAGGTGAAGCTTTCTTT. Protein sequence: CASSIKGGGEAFF.

This clonotype has a handful of counts. J is TRBJ2-2 and V is TRBV15; perhaps TRBD2 as D (6 bases). CDR1 LNHNV and CDR2 YYDKDF come from the germline V gene (reference sequence). The CDR3 is 17 residues long. The V end was cut by 6 bases, the J end by 5 bases, with 22 bases between. The CDR3 region has the DNA TGTGCCACCAGTAGAACCCCCCAGGCGGGAATAACCGGGGAGCTGTTTTTT. Amino acid sequence: CATSRTPQAGITGELFF.

This clonotype came up a few times. The chain combines TRBV9 with TRBJ1-4, with a tentative D call TRBD1 (5 bases). The CDR3 loop spans 14 amino acids. Between the trimmed V and J ends, which lost 3 bases and 8 bases, there was a span of 14 bases. The V gene's germline CDR1 is SGDLS and CDR2 YYNGEE. CDR3 in DNA: TGTGCCAGCAGCGCCCGAGACAGTAGAGAAAAACTGTTTTTT. It specifies CASSARDSREKLFF.

This clonotype appeared a few times. This chain joins TRBV24-1 and TRBJ1-2; D is ambiguous. Germline CDR1 is KGHDR and CDR2 is SFDVKD. The CDR3 is 11 residues long. Trimming pared 0 bases from V and 7 bases from J, leaving 2 bases between. The CDR3: CATSDLVGYTF. The CDR3, as DNA: TGTGCCACCAGTGATTTGGTTGGCTACACCTTC.

This chain joins TRBV28 and TRBJ2-5; 9 nucleotides match TRBD1. Trimming cost V 3 bases and J 3 bases; bases outside gene matches: 8. The CDR3 runs to 16 residues. In germline, CDR1 is MDHEN, CDR2 SYDVKM. CDR3 sequence: CASSFSGTGPKETQYF. In DNA form, the CDR3 reads TGTGCCAGCAGTTTCTCAGGGACAGGGCCGAAAGAGACCCAGTACTTC.

The chain recombines TRBV7-9 with TRBJ2-1, with 8 bases fitting TRBD2. The CDR3 runs to 15 residues. Germline V gene data show CDR1 as SEHNR and CDR2 as FQNEAQ (reference sequence). The J segment lost 6 bases and the V segment lost 10 bases, leaving 14 bases of the junction unmatched. CDR3 protein: CATTPGGLESNEQFF. The CDR3 nucleotides read TGTGCCACCACCCCTGGGGGACTAGAGTCCAATGAGCAGTTCTTC.

This clonotype was seen more than once but under ten times. The CDR3 DNA reads TGTGCCAGCAGCGTAAATAGCGGGACTGTCTATGAGCAGTTCTTC. Its protein is CASSVNSGTVYEQFF. The chain uses TRBV9 and TRBJ2-1, with 8 nucleotides matching TRBD2. V lost 1 base and J lost 8; bases outside the gene matches: 8. The germline CDR1 and CDR2 sequences are SGDLS and YYNGEE. The CDR3 runs 15 residues.

This clonotype was seen a few times. The CDR3 DNA reads as TGCAGTGCTAGTTCTGGGGCAGGCAATCAGCCCCAGCATTTT. As protein: CSASSGAGNQPQHF. The chain employs TRBV20-1 and TRBJ1-5; tentative D call: TRBD1 (5 bases). V was clipped by 3 bases and J by 2 bases, with 11 bases between them. The CDR3 totals 14 residues. Germline loops: CDR1 DFQATT, CDR2 SNEGSKA (reference sequence).

The J gene is TRBJ1-1, the V gene TRBV28; D is unclear. V was cut by 7 bases and J by 1 base, with 7 bases left in between. The germline V gene encodes CDR1 MDHEN and CDR2 SYDVKM. The CDR3 has 12 residues. CDR3 sequence reads: CASNSKNTEAFF. The CDR3 bases are TGTGCCAGCAATTCCAAGAACACTGAAGCTTTCTTT.

The chain carries TRBV5-6 and TRBJ1-3; D is ambiguous. The germline V and J ends were trimmed by 0 bases and 0 bases, with 7 bases remaining between them. The CDR3 is made up of 15 amino acids. From germline, CDR1 is SGHDT and CDR2 YYEEEE. The DNA of the CDR3 is TGTGCCAGCAGCTTGGGGGGTTACTCTGGAAACACCATATATTTT. Protein sequence: CASSLGGYSGNTIYF.

This clonotype was counted many times. V usage is TRBV4-3 and J usage is TRBJ2-1; D remains ambiguous. This CDR3 comprises 15 residues. Trimming cost V 0 bases and J 2 bases, with 8 bases left between them. From germline, CDR1 is LGHNA and CDR2 YSLEER. The CDR3 here is CASSQDPHPYNEQFF. DNA for the CDR3: TGCGCCAGCAGCCAAGATCCCCACCCCTACAATGAGCAGTTCTTC.

The chain combines TRBV30 with TRBJ2-2; unclear D gene. Germline V gives CDR1 GTSNPN, CDR2 SVGIG (reference sequence). This CDR3 is built from 12 residues. The V gene lost 0 bases and the J gene lost 9 bases, with 8 bases spanning the gap. The CDR3 loop is CAWSVAGWELFF. The CDR3, as DNA: TGTGCCTGGAGTGTAGCAGGCTGGGAGCTGTTTTTT.

The genes are TRBV6-5 and TRBJ2-1; 9 bases match TRBD2. The V gene end was trimmed by 2 bases and the J gene end by 6 bases; junction bases not matched to a gene: 5. CDR1 is MNHEY, CDR2 SVGAGI, per germline. This CDR3 has 15 residues. CDR3 nucleotides: TGTGCCAGCAGTTACCCTCTAGCGGGACGCAATGAGCAGTTCTTC. Its translation is CASSYPLAGRNEQFF.

This clonotype was observed many times. The chain combines TRBV7-9 with TRBJ2-7, with TRBD1 matching 8 bases. Germline loops: CDR1 SEHNR, CDR2 FQNEAQ (reference sequence). Germline trimming cut 5 bases from V and 1 base from J; bases unmatched to any gene: 4. This CDR3 has 14 residues. For the CDR3, the DNA is TGTGCCAGCAGCCCAAGGACAGGGTCCTACGAGCAGTACTTC. Its translation is CASSPRTGSYEQYF.